A selection of T cell receptor beta chains follows, all from one sample in a study of T cell changes during pregnancy in multiple sclerosis. Sequencing used immunoSEQ multiplex PCR; TCRdb keeps in-frame clones, though not all of them. Of approximately 70,000 clones listed, 92% were seen once; the top ten hold 1.3% to 1.5%. Sample: peripheral blood, taken in the second trimester of pregnancy. Every receptor here comes from a female donor in good health, enrolled as a control in a pregnancy study. CDR3s include the opening cysteine and the closing phenylalanine or tryptophan. The D gene is left open where the match is weak. Clone sizes are given selectively: once, few, many, or a class where the clone is expanded.

TRBV18	TRBJ1-5	.	.	CASSQSGLDQPQHF	TGTGCCAGCTCACAGTCAGGGTTGGATCAGCCCCAGCATTTT
TRBV6-6	TRBJ2-6	.	.	CASSYDSSGANVLTF	TGTGCCAGCAGTTATGACAGCTCTGGGGCCAACGTCCTGACTTTC
TRBV5-4	TRBJ2-7	.	.	CASSSGQTYEQYF	TGTGCCAGCAGCTCTGGACAGACCTACGAGCAGTACTTC
TRBV21-1	TRBJ1-1	.	.	CASSTTGLHTEAFF	TGTGCCAGCAGCACTACAGGCCTCCACACTGAAGCTTTCTTT
TRBV25-1	TRBJ1-6	.	.	CASSPRRFSPLHF	TGTGCCAGCAGTCCCCGGAGGTTTTCACCCCTCCACTTT
TRBV6-1	TRBJ2-1	.	.	CASSTTSRSYNEQFF	TGTGCCAGCAGTACCACTAGCCGGTCCTACAATGAGCAGTTCTTC
TRBV5-8	TRBJ2-2	.	.	CASSFRAFTGELFF	TGTGCCAGCAGCTTCAGGGCTTTCACCGGGGAGCTGTTTTTT
TRBV4-1	TRBJ2-5	.	.	CASSPTGEQETQYF	TGCGCCAGCAGCCCGACGGGGGAACAAGAGACCCAGTACTTC
TRBV7-9	TRBJ2-5	.	.	CASSISGQETQYF	TGTGCCAGCAGCATCAGCGGTCAAGAGACCCAGTACTTC
TRBV11-3	TRBJ2-1	medium-sized	.	CASSFEASSYNEQFF	TGTGCCAGCAGCTTCGAGGCAAGCTCCTACAATGAGCAGTTCTTC
TRBV7-2	TRBJ1-2	.	TRBD1	CASSFGDRGHGYTF	TGTGCCAGCAGTTTTGGGGACAGGGGGCATGGCTACACCTTC
TRBV27	TRBJ2-6	.	.	CASSLTPGHLPGANVLTF	TGTGCCAGCAGTTTAACCCCGGGACATCTTCCTGGGGCCAACGTCCTGACTTTC
TRBV14	TRBJ2-3	.	.	CASSQDARLRTDTQYF	TGTGCCAGCAGCCAAGATGCGAGGCTACGCACAGATACGCAGTATTTT
TRBV6-5	TRBJ1-2	.	.	CASSYSPTNYGYTF	TGTGCCAGCAGTTACTCTCCAACTAACTATGGCTACACCTTC
TRBV11-3	TRBJ1-1	.	TRBD1	CASSLTGGHTEAFF	TGTGCCAGCAGCTTGACAGGGGGCCACACTGAAGCTTTCTTT
TRBV4-3	TRBJ1-1	many	.	CASSQNMGLEAFF	TGCGCCAGCAGCCAAAATATGGGGCTTGAAGCTTTCTTT
TRBV4-1	TRBJ1-1	.	TRBD1	CASSHPPGRGLKNTEAFF	TGCGCCAGCAGCCACCCCCCGGGCAGGGGGCTAAAGAACACTGAAGCTTTCTTT
TRBV28	TRBJ2-7	.	.	CASSLAGDTYEQYF	TGTGCCAGCAGTTTAGCAGGGGACACGTACGAGCAGTACTTC
TRBV5-6	TRBJ2-1	.	TRBD2	CASTYPGTRTRGEQFF	TGTGCCAGCACCTACCCCGGGACTAGAACCAGAGGTGAGCAGTTCTTC
TRBV4-1	TRBJ2-7	.	.	CASSQPGQGRTYEQYF	TGCGCCAGCAGCCAGCCGGGGCAGGGGCGAACCTACGAGCAGTACTTC
TRBV19	TRBJ1-3	.	.	CAVMDTGGANTIYF	TGTGCCGTGATGGACACTGGGGGGGCGAACACCATATATTTT
TRBV7-2	TRBJ2-1	.	TRBD2	CASHTSGIYNEQFF	TGTGCCAGCCATACCAGCGGGATATACAATGAGCAGTTCTTC
TRBV6-1	TRBJ1-1	.	.	CASSGPLLGTGFTEAFF	TGTGCCAGCAGTGGCCCCCTGCTTGGAACGGGATTCACTGAAGCTTTCTTT
TRBV6-4	TRBJ2-1	.	TRBD2	CASSDSGLAGNEQFF	TGTGCCAGCAGTGACTCCGGACTAGCGGGGAATGAGCAGTTCTTC
TRBV7-2	TRBJ2-3	.	.	CASSTSGARHTQYF	TGTGCCAGCAGCACAAGCGGCGCCCGACATACGCAGTATTTT
TRBV7-2	TRBJ2-7	.	TRBD1	CASRADRFSYEQYF	TGTGCCAGCAGAGCGGACAGGTTCTCCTACGAGCAGTACTTC
TRBV19	TRBJ1-1	few	TRBD1	CASSKGQHPNTEAFF	TGTGCCAGTAGTAAGGGACAGCATCCGAACACTGAAGCTTTCTTT
TRBV4-1	TRBJ2-5	.	.	CASSQVVRQETQYF	TGCGCCAGCAGCCAAGTAGTACGGCAAGAGACCCAGTACTTC
TRBV28	TRBJ2-3	.	TRBD2	CASSTPPAGVGDTQYF	TGTGCCAGCAGTACCCCACCCGCGGGAGTAGGAGATACGCAGTATTTT
TRBV6-5	TRBJ2-3	.	.	CASSAPGWSDTQYF	TGTGCCAGCAGCGCCCCCGGGTGGTCCGATACGCAGTATTTT
TRBV19	TRBJ2-3	.	.	CASSSRPGVGTDTQYF	TGTGCCAGTAGTAGCAGGCCAGGGGTCGGCACAGATACGCAGTATTTT
TRBV28	TRBJ2-7	.	.	CASSQGGRYEQYF	TGTGCCAGCAGCCAGGGCGGTCGCTACGAGCAGTACTTC
TRBV5-1	TRBJ1-3	few	.	CASSLAFVGSGNTIYF	TGCGCCAGCAGCTTGGCCTTTGTCGGCTCTGGAAACACCATATATTTT
TRBV28	TRBJ2-7	.	TRBD1	CASSLLSGTAYEQYF	TGTGCCAGCAGTTTACTCTCCGGGACAGCATACGAGCAGTACTTC
TRBV19	TRBJ2-1	.	TRBD2	CASSWTSGSSGEQFF	TGTGCCAGTAGCTGGACTAGCGGGAGCTCCGGGGAGCAGTTCTTC
TRBV6-1	TRBJ2-7	.	TRBD1	CASSDGTGREQYF	TGTGCCAGCAGTGATGGGACAGGAAGGGAGCAGTACTTC
TRBV5-1	TRBJ1-4	.	TRBD1	CASSSSPQGATNEKLFF	TGCGCCAGCAGCTCCTCCCCGCAGGGGGCAACTAATGAAAAACTGTTTTTT
TRBV5-1	TRBJ2-1	.	TRBD2	CASSPWTSGRVDEQFF	TGCGCCAGCAGCCCGTGGACTAGCGGGAGGGTCGATGAGCAGTTCTTC
TRBV19	TRBJ1-1	.	.	CASSIVVERTEAFF	TGTGCCAGTAGTATAGTCGTCGAGCGGACTGAAGCTTTCTTT
TRBV5-8	TRBJ1-2	.	.	CASSLGRRYGSGYTF	TGTGCCAGCAGCTTGGGGCGTAGGTACGGGAGTGGCTACACCTTC
TRBV7-2	TRBJ2-1	.	.	CASSSRARVQFF	TGTGCCAGCAGCTCCAGGGCTAGGGTGCAGTTCTTC
TRBV7-8	TRBJ2-7	.	TRBD1	CASSWRTGTYEQYF	TGTGCCAGCAGCTGGAGGACAGGGACCTACGAGCAGTACTTC
TRBV28	TRBJ1-4	few	.	CASRSQEKLFF	TGTGCCAGCAGGTCCCAGGAAAAACTGTTTTTT
TRBV15	TRBJ2-3	.	.	CAVFGPSTDTQYF	TGTGCCGTCTTTGGGCCTAGCACAGATACGCAGTATTTT
TRBV6-1	TRBJ2-1	.	.	CASTFRIGSYNEQFF	TGTGCCAGCACCTTCAGGATCGGCTCCTACAATGAGCAGTTCTTC
TRBV5-1	TRBJ1-1	.	.	CASSWGGYLRGHTEAFF	TGCGCCAGCAGCTGGGGAGGGTATTTGAGGGGACACACTGAAGCTTTCTTT
TRBV9	TRBJ1-2	.	TRBD1	CASSARTGGHGYTF	TGTGCCAGCAGCGCGCGGACAGGGGGCCATGGCTACACCTTC
TRBV6-1	TRBJ2-7	.	.	CASSLSGDEQYF	TGTGCCAGCAGCCTGTCCGGAGACGAGCAGTACTTC
TRBV9	TRBJ1-1	.	.	CASSVVGGNTEAFF	TGTGCCAGCAGCGTAGTCGGGGGTAACACTGAAGCTTTCTTT
TRBV21-1	TRBJ1-4	.	.	CASSKGQGGEKLFF	TGTGCCAGCAGCAAAGGACAGGGCGGAGAAAAACTGTTTTTT
TRBV7-8	TRBJ1-4	once	TRBD1	CASSSSDRTGQRKLFF	TGTGCCAGCAGTTCGTCAGACAGGACAGGCCAACGGAAACTGTTTTTT
TRBV13	TRBJ2-2	.	.	CASSFFSGELFF	TGTGCCAGCAGCTTCTTTTCCGGGGAGCTGTTTTTT
TRBV11-2	TRBJ2-5	.	TRBD1	CASSSDRGARREKTQYF	TGTGCCAGCAGCTCTGACAGGGGGGCGAGGCGGGAGAAGACCCAGTACTTC
TRBV4-1	TRBJ1-6	.	TRBD1	CASSQDLHRGGNSPLHF	TGCGCCAGCAGCCAAGATCTCCACAGGGGCGGAAATTCACCCCTCCACTTT